This T cell receptor (beta chain) originates from a study of shared clonotypes between healthy human individuals. Study background: A donor's plate count was three for CD4 naive and three for CD4 memory; CD8 naive had two and CD8 memory one.

The assay was immunoSEQ multiplex PCR, and TCRdb's table has in-frame clones only and misses some. The profile covers millions of clones, with over 85% appearing a single time and under 0.15% taken by the ten largest. V gave up 1 base and J gave up 4 bases; unmatched junction bases: 7. CDR1 and CDR2 (germline): LGHNA, YSLEER. This CDR3 is 16 amino acids long. The TCR sequence derives from a man between 18 and 35 years old in good health. Sample: naive CD4+ T cells sorted from blood. Subset defined: CD45RA+ positively selected. J is TRBJ2-3 and V is TRBV4-3; 8 nucleotides align to TRBD2. In nucleotides, the CDR3 is TGCGCCAGCAGCCAAGCTAATAGCGGGATTGCAGATACGCAGTATTTT. It is translated as CASSQANSGIADTQYF.